Listed below are T cell receptor beta chains from one sample, sequenced in a study of shared clonotypes between healthy human individuals. The method was immunoSEQ multiplex PCR; TCRdb's version includes in-frame clones alone and lacks a portion of them. The sample lists roughly 2 million clones, over 85% seen once, with about 1.1% in the top ten. The sequencing input was naive CD8+ T cells sorted from blood. These receptor sequences come from a young man in good health. Both conserved end residues are part of each CDR3. The D gene is left open where the match is weak. Expanded clones are given a class, and other clones once, few, many or no size at all.

TRBV14	NA	TRBJ2-1	NA	CASSQGTSGYNEQFF	TGTGCCAGCAGCCAAGGGACTTCTGGTTACAATGAGCAGTTCTTC
TRBV15	NA	TRBJ1-4	NA	CATSSRRGEKLFF	TGTGCCACCAGCAGTCGAAGGGGAGAAAAACTGTTTTTT
TRBV4-3	NA	TRBJ1-2	NA	CASSQDGRDRYGYTF	TGCGCCAGCAGCCAAGATGGCAGGGACCGTTATGGCTACACCTTC
TRBV19	NA	TRBJ1-1	NA	CASSIDSPTEAFF	TGTGCCAGTAGTATCGACAGCCCCACTGAAGCTTTCTTT
TRBV7-8	once	TRBJ2-3	NA	CASSFSAGAADTQYF	TGTGCCAGCAGCTTCAGTGCGGGGGCGGCAGATACGCAGTATTTT
TRBV6-6	NA	TRBJ1-4	NA	CASGWTNEKLFF	TGTGCCAGTGGGTGGACTAATGAAAAACTGTTTTTT
TRBV29-1	NA	TRBJ1-2	NA	CSVEHGENYGYTF	TGCAGCGTTGAGCACGGGGAAAACTATGGCTACACCTTC
TRBV5-4	NA	TRBJ1-2	TRBD1	CASSEGQTAHSYGYTF	TGTGCCAGCAGCGAGGGACAGACGGCCCATTCCTATGGCTACACCTTC
TRBV2	NA	TRBJ2-7	TRBD1	CAGGGQAAGEQYF	TGTGCCGGAGGGGGACAGGCCGCGGGCGAGCAGTACTTC
TRBV10-3	NA	TRBJ2-3	TRBD1	CAISDSSADRVPTDTQYF	TGTGCCATCAGTGACAGTTCGGCGGACAGGGTCCCCACAGATACGCAGTATTTT